This T cell receptor beta chain was captured by sequencing in a study of blood T cells in healthy people across ages (dated by TCRdb to between 2015 and 2016). A note on the overall study: In model experiments, template switching captured roughly one uniquely barcoded TCR beta cDNA molecule for every two T cells. Age-related changes in TCR beta repertoire diversity were measured in the study by deep sequencing normalized with unique cDNA molecular identifiers. The donors were divided into four age groups: young (average approximately 15 years), middle-aged (about 39), aged (around 67) and long-lived (roughly 88). To avoid experimental bias, donors of different ages were randomly spread across the sequencing lanes. The study analyzed two additional independent replicas of 1 million unique cDNA reads from the same blood draw for two donors, one aged 18 to 30 and one aged 80 or older. Overall study results and their limits: Compared with the aged group, the long-lived group had more naive CD4+ T cells, fewer expanded clones and increased TCR diversity, a pattern suggesting age selection. Because the CMV infection status of the donors was unknown, age-related changes in expanded clonotypes may potentially have been confounded. There was a strong correlation between observed TCR beta diversity and the percentage of naive T cells measured by flow cytometry. Observed TCR beta diversity per million T cells fell roughly linearly with age, and a significant reduction was already apparent by age roughly 40. Total diversity estimates from one million sequenced T cells were considered lower bounds and underestimates. Because profiling used bulk unsorted PBMCs, naive and antigen-experienced compartments could not be compared conclusively.

The method was 5' RACE. Instrument used: Illumina HiSeq 2500. A second about 7 to 11 cycle PCR used a sample-barcoded 5' primer and a J-beta primer mix. A template-switch 5' adaptor carrying 12 random nucleotides introduced a unique molecular identifier onto each TCR beta cDNA molecule. Each sample yielded at least 2.5 million CDR3-containing paired-end reads. First-strand cDNA synthesis was performed from all RNA using the Mint cDNA synthesis kit, with priming by a TRBC-specific oligonucleotide. After uracil-DNA glycosylase treatment, a first 18-cycle PCR used universal primers M1SS and BC2_uni_R on all cDNA. Regarding the original processing steps: Each sample was normalized by randomly selecting 1 million high-quality reads, each carrying a distinct molecular identifier. Reads sharing molecular identifiers were discarded rather than binned into consensus sequences. MiTCR, run with a Q25 quality threshold and the strictest error-elimination algorithm, handled CDR3 identification, clonotype clustering and error correction. Lower-bound total TCR beta diversity was estimated with a nonparametric unseen species model using Euler transformation. The public reads were reanalyzed by TCRdb: fastp trimming at Q25, MiXCR alignment, in-frame beta chains only. Entries are consolidated by CDR3 protein sequence, retaining the most common genes and DNA. It is TCRdb's table, rather than the study itself, that gives the V and J calls and clone size. This sample gives some 1,500,000 distinct CDR3 sequences in total; under 55% of them show up just once. Approximately 4% of the sample is held by the ten biggest clonotypes.

Notes on this clonotype: Its target antigen remains unknown. No quality values exist for individual bases; no much larger clone is one base distant.

The donors were about 40 Caucasian individuals from Russia, aged 6 to 90 years, who were systemically healthy. About 10 milliliters of peripheral blood were drawn from each donor into EDTA-treated Vacutainer tubes. Ficoll-Paque density-gradient centrifugation was used to isolate PBMCs, with at least 6.5 million per sample. Trizol reagent was used to extract total RNA from PBMCs, with at least 6 micrograms per sample. Naive CD45RAhigh/CD27high T cell percentages were measured by flow cytometry on a PBMC aliquot from every donor. V loses 6 bases of germline sequence and J loses 6 bases, and the interval between the two ends is 8 bases. Including the terminal cysteine and phenylalanine, the CDR3 comprises 10 residues. Kept here is only the CDR3 DNA, which spans 30 bases and is read in frame from base 1. CDR1 SQVTM and CDR2 ANQGSEA are derived from the germline V gene.

The chain uses TRBV29-1 and TRBJ1-1; perhaps TRBD1 is the D gene, with 5 bases matching. The sequencing sample was made of blood. The TCR sequence derives from a young woman in good health. This receptor has the CDR3 CSVRDPEAFF. Here is the DNA: TGCAGCGTCCGGGACCCTGAAGCTTTCTTT.